This T cell receptor (beta chain) comes out of a study of T cell responses to AZD1222 COVID-19 vaccine. General observations from the study: Nearly half of spike-specific TCRs reportedly go after variant regions that carry no mutations.

Trimming pared 2 bases from V and 9 bases from J, leaving 22 bases between. In germline, CDR1 is MDHEN, CDR2 SYDVKM. The CDR3 runs to 16 residues. Regarding this clone: Its specificity is not known.

Sequenced by immunoSEQ multiplex PCR; TCRdb stores in-frame clones only, minus some. Found here are fewer than 150,000 clones, approximately 94% of them singletons; the top ten hold around 3.3%. The sample in question was peripheral blood, obtained on day 0 of AZD1222 vaccination. The chain uses TRBV28 and TRBJ1-1; no firm D call. This receptor was obtained from an adult in good health. In DNA form, the CDR3 reads TGTGCCAGCAGTTTAGGGAACGTAGTCAGAAAATTGAAAGCTTTCTTT. Encoded protein: CASSLGNVVRKLKAFF. Together with reference TRBV28 and TRBJ1-1, the CDR3 gives the full variable domain: DVKVTQSSRYLVKRTGEKVFLECVQDMDHENMFWYRQDPGLGLRLIYFSYDVKMKEKGDIPEGYSVSREKKERFSLILESASTNQTSMYLCASSLGNVVRKLKAFFGQGTRLTVV.